These 27 T cell receptor beta chains originate from one sample sequenced in a study of a mutant IDH1 vaccine in newly diagnosed glioma (dated by TCRdb to about 2021). This specimen's time point label, per the study, means: week 5, during vaccination. A 20-mer mutant IDH1 peptide at 300 micrograms in Montanide made up each vaccine dose, which was injected subcutaneously together with topical imiquimod. The antigens of these receptors remain unknown. Library generation was performed with the immunoSEQ multiplex PCR assay. TCRdb limited this immuneACCESS table to in-frame rearrangements with V and J called. A share of clones is missing; checked studies link under half to unresolved V genes, and the rest is unexplained. The sample table contains 25,000 to 35,000 clones; only one count was recorded for roughly 90% of them. 20% to 25% of the sample goes to the ten largest clones. The sequenced sample was PBMCs, obtained from a glioma patient whose treatment included an IDH1 peptide vaccine. The receptors were gathered from a man in his late teens or twenties with glioma.

The sample holds a few counts of this clone. The J gene is TRBJ1-2, the V gene TRBV2; tentative D call: TRBD1 (5 bases). Trimming pared 5 bases from V and 5 bases from J, leaving 15 bases between. CDR1 is SNHLY and CDR2 is FYNNEI in the germline V gene. The CDR3 consists of 14 residues. CDR3 in amino acids: CASSPFGARYGYTF. The DNA of the CDR3 is TGTGCCAGCAGTCCTTTCGGGGCGCGGTATGGCTACACCTTC.

V usage is TRBV14 and J usage is TRBJ1-3, with a tentative D call TRBD1 (5 bases). Per germline, CDR1 SGHDN and CDR2 FVKESK. Trimming cost V 4 bases and J 0 bases, with 10 bases left between them. This CDR3 has 15 residues. The CDR3 protein is CASSPGRGSGNTIYF. The CDR3 region has the DNA TGTGCCAGCAGCCCCGGGAGGGGCTCTGGAAACACCATATATTTT.

This sequence joins TRBV5-1 and TRBJ1-4; D gene uncertain. The CDR3 consists of 15 residues. Germline CDR1 reads SGHRS; CDR2 reads YFSETQ. The V gene lost 0 bases and the J gene lost 6 bases, with 12 bases spanning the gap. The CDR3 DNA reads TGCGCCAGCAGCTTGGGCCCGGCCGAGGATGAAAAACTGTTTTTT. Residues: CASSLGPAEDEKLFF. The complete variable domain, with remaining parts taken from reference TRBV5-1 and TRBJ1-4, reads KAGVTQTPRYLIKTRGQQVTLSCSPISGHRSVSWYQQTPGQGLQFLFEYFSETQRNKGNFPGRFSGRQFSNSRSEMNVSTLELGDSALYLCASSLGPAEDEKLFFGSGTQLSVL.

This chain uses TRBV27 with TRBJ1-2, with 9 bases lining up with TRBD1. The ends lost 5 bases at V and 4 bases at J; junction bases unmatched: 5. The CDR3 consists of 14 residues. Germline CDR1 reads MNHEY; CDR2 reads SMNVEV (reference sequence). The CDR3 protein is CASSHRDRVYGYTF. In nucleotides, the CDR3 is TGTGCCAGCAGTCACCGGGACAGGGTCTATGGCTACACCTTC.

The rearrangement joins TRBV5-1 to TRBJ2-3; D may match TRBD1 or TRBD2 (6 bases each). The CDR3 length is 14 residues. CDR1 SGHRS and CDR2 YFSETQ come from the germline V gene. The V gene lost 3 bases and the J gene lost 2 bases, with 10 bases spanning the gap. Written as DNA, the CDR3 is TGCGCCAGCAGCTGGGGGGACAACACAGATACGCAGTATTTT. It is translated as CASSWGDNTDTQYF.

The chain recombines TRBV10-3 with TRBJ2-7, with 10 bases that match TRBD2. Germline CDR1 is ENHRY and CDR2 is SYGVKD. CDR3 length: 15 residues. Trimming at V came to 8 bases and at J to 5 bases, leaving 12 bases not matched to a gene. The CDR3 region has the DNA TGTGCCATCCAAAGGGGGCTAGCGGGAGCAGACGAGCAGTACTTC. Protein product: CAIQRGLAGADEQYF.

The chain carries TRBV4-1 and TRBJ2-4; TRBD2 matches 13 bases. Germline CDR1 MGHRA, CDR2 YSYEKL. This CDR3 has 19 amino acids. J was trimmed by 1 base and V by 0 bases; bases with no gene match: 6. CDR3 in amino acids: CASSQEGTSGMGAKNIQYF. The CDR3 DNA is TGCGCCAGCAGCCAAGAAGGGACTAGCGGGATGGGGGCCAAAAACATTCAGTACTTC.

This chain links TRBV7-2 with TRBJ1-5, with D perhaps matching TRBD1 (5 bases). V lost 4 bases and J lost 6, with 13 bases in between. CDR3 length: 14 residues. The germline gives CDR1 SGHTA, CDR2 FQGNSA. CDR3: CASSSKGWSQPQHF. The DNA for the CDR3 is TGTGCCAGCAGCTCAAAGGGGTGGTCTCAGCCCCAGCATTTT.

The chain links TRBV28 to TRBJ1-2, with D uncertain. CDR3 size: 12 residues. In germline, CDR1 is MDHEN, CDR2 SYDVKM. V gave up 4 bases and J gave up 5 bases, with 8 bases separating them. The CDR3 sequence: CASSSGWYGYTF. CDR3 sequence (DNA): TGTGCCAGCAGTTCTGGGTGGTATGGCTACACCTTC.

The chain couples TRBV29-1 to TRBJ1-1; D is uncertain. Germline CDR1 reads SQVTM; CDR2 reads ANQGSEA. There are 13 residues in the CDR3. Trimming removed 6 bases from V and 0 bases from J, with 11 bases in between. The CDR3 DNA reads TGCAGCGTGGTCACGGACCTGAACACTGAAGCTTTCTTT. Its protein is CSVVTDLNTEAFF. The variable domain in full, completed from reference TRBV29-1 and TRBJ1-1, reads SAVISQKPSRDICQRGTSLTIQCQVDSQVTMMFWYRQQPGQSLTLIATANQGSEATYESGFVIDKFPISRPNLTFSTLTVSNMSPEDSSIYLCSVVTDLNTEAFFGQGTRLTVV.

The chain combines TRBV6-5 with TRBJ2-2; TRBD1 aligns across 8 bases. J was trimmed by 6 bases and V by 6 bases; bases with no gene match: 3. CDR1 and CDR2 (germline): MNHEY, SVGAGI. This CDR3 contains 13 residues. This CDR3 reads CASRDREAGELFF. Here the CDR3 DNA reads TGTGCCAGCAGGGACAGGGAGGCCGGGGAGCTGTTTTTT.

For the CDR3, the DNA is TGTGCCAGTAGTATAGTTCACAGTAGCTCCTACGAGCAGTACTTC. Its translation is CASSIVHSSSYEQYF. The genes are TRBV19 and TRBJ2-7; D ambiguous. V was clipped by 1 base and J by 0 bases, with 10 bases between them. The germline CDR1 and CDR2 sequences are LNHDA and SQIVND (reference sequence). This CDR3 is 15 amino acids long. Full variable domain (outside the CDR3, taken from reference TRBV19 and TRBJ2-7): DGGITQSPKYLFRKEGQNVTLSCEQNLNHDAMYWYRQDPGQGLRLIYYSQIVNDFQKGDIAEGYSVSREKKESFPLTVTSAQKNPTAFYLCASSIVHSSSYEQYFGPGTRLTVT.

The chain carries TRBV7-2 and TRBJ1-4, with D maybe TRBD1 (5 bases). The ends were cut back, 3 bases at V and 12 bases at J, with 17 bases in the middle. CDR3 length: 14 residues. CDR1 SGHTA and CDR2 FQGNSA come from the germline V gene. The CDR3 protein is CASSFGAGSGELFF. CDR3 in DNA: TGTGCCAGCAGCTTCGGGGCCGGTAGTGGGGAACTGTTTTTT.

For the CDR3, the DNA is TGTGCCAGCAGCCGAACAGGGCTTGGAAACACCATATATTTT. The encoded protein is CASSRTGLGNTIYF. The chain is built from TRBV5-6 and TRBJ1-3; a weak D match, TRBD1 (6 bases). From germline, CDR1 is SGHDT and CDR2 YYEEEE. The CDR3 spans 14 residues. V was trimmed by 4 bases and J by 3 bases, leaving 11 bases between them.

In this sample, this clone turned up a few times. The J gene is TRBJ1-4, the V gene TRBV19; maybe TRBD1 (5 bases). CDR3 length equals 11 residues. CDR1 LNHDA and CDR2 SQIVND come from the germline V gene (reference sequence). The V and J ends lost 8 bases and 5 bases respectively, with 6 bases between them. CDR3 sequence (DNA): TGTGCCAGTGGGGCAAATGAAAAACTGTTTTTT. It is translated as CASGANEKLFF.

The chain has TRBV5-8 and TRBJ2-7; perhaps TRBD2 as D (6 bases). CDR1 SGHTS and CDR2 YDEGEE come from the germline V gene. This CDR3 is built from 15 residues. Trimming shortened V by 1 base and J by 5 bases, and 16 bases separated the two germline ends. The CDR3: CASSLFFGGLNEQYF. The CDR3 bases are TGTGCCAGCAGCTTGTTTTTCGGGGGACTGAACGAGCAGTACTTC. The variable domain in full, with the rest retrieved from reference TRBV5-8 and TRBJ2-7, is EAGVTQSPTHLIKTRGQQATLRCSPISGHTSVYWYQQALGLGLQFLLWYDEGEERNRGNFPPRFSGRQFPNYSSELNVNALELEDSALYLCASSLFFGGLNEQYFGPGTRLTVT.

The chain joins TRBV6-5 to TRBJ1-2; D is uncertain. V lost 2 bases and J lost 3, with 13 bases in between. The CDR3 totals 15 residues. CDR1 MNHEY and CDR2 SVGAGI come from the germline V gene. CDR3 amino acids: CASSYADIGYYGYTF. CDR3 in DNA: TGTGCCAGCAGTTACGCCGACATAGGGTACTATGGCTACACCTTC.

The chain is built from TRBV29-1 and TRBJ1-2; D remains ambiguous. V gave up 1 base and J gave up 8 bases, with 14 bases separating them. Germline CDR1 is SQVTM and CDR2 is ANQGSEA. The CDR3 is 13 residues long. Written as DNA, the CDR3 is TGCAGCGTTGAAGCTTGGAACACGGGGGGCTACACCTTC. It is translated as CSVEAWNTGGYTF.

CDR3 residues: CASSPVKVTGNTIYF. The CDR3 DNA sequence: TGTGCCAGCTCCCCGGTGAAGGTAACTGGAAACACCATATATTTT. This sequence joins TRBV18 and TRBJ1-3, with D unclear. The germline gives CDR1 KGHSH, CDR2 LQKENI. V dropped 6 bases and J dropped 2 bases, with 14 bases sitting between them. The CDR3 runs to 15 residues.

This clone was recorded once. The chain recombines TRBV6-5 with TRBJ2-7; 12 bases are a match to TRBD1. The germline V gene has CDR1 MNHEY and CDR2 SVGAGI. V was clipped by 0 bases and J by 5 bases; unmatched bases: 2. CDR3 length equals 15 residues. The CDR3: CASSYSGTGGNEQYF. The CDR3 coding sequence is TGTGCCAGCAGTTACTCCGGGACAGGGGGCAACGAGCAGTACTTC.

The V and J genes are TRBV2 and TRBJ1-1, with D unclear. Per the germline V gene, CDR1 is SNHLY and CDR2 is FYNNEI. V was cut by 6 bases and J by 2 bases, with 10 bases left in between. This CDR3 region has 13 residues. CDR3 in amino acids: CASRLRPNTEAFF. The CDR3 nucleotides are TGTGCCAGCAGGCTCCGCCCTAACACTGAAGCTTTCTTT.

The chain is built from TRBV7-7 and TRBJ2-3, with 9 positions matching TRBD2. CDR3 length: 16 residues. Per the germline V gene, CDR1 is SSHAT and CDR2 is FNYEAQ (reference sequence). After removal of 2 bases from V and 6 bases from J, the junction contained 9 bases not matched to a gene. The CDR3 loop reads CASSLSGLSGSDTQYF. The CDR3 DNA sequence: TGTGCCAGCAGCTTATCGGGTCTTAGCGGGAGTGATACGCAGTATTTT.

This chain links TRBV15 with TRBJ2-7; D remains ambiguous. The CDR3 consists of 13 residues. Germline assignment: CDR1 LNHNV and CDR2 YYDKDF (reference sequence). Trimming shortened V by 1 base and J by 6 bases, and 10 bases separated the two germline ends. The chain's CDR3 is CATSRVVGVEQYF. The DNA of the CDR3 is TGTGCCACCAGCAGAGTAGTTGGCGTCGAGCAGTACTTC.

V gene TRBV4-3 combines with J gene TRBJ1-2; 11 bases agree with TRBD1. This CDR3 is 16 amino acids long. Unmatched junction bases numbered 4, after V lost 0 bases and J lost 4 bases. Germline values: CDR1 LGHNA, CDR2 YSLEER. The CDR3 nucleotides are TGCGCCAGCAGCCAAGATCCGGGACAGGGGGGCTATGGCTACACCTTC. This sequence encodes CASSQDPGQGGYGYTF.

The chain combines TRBV7-8 with TRBJ1-1; a weak D match, TRBD1 (5 bases). Germline CDR1 and CDR2: SGHVS and FQNEAQ. The CDR3 spans 14 residues. The V and J ends lost 2 bases and 3 bases respectively, with 10 bases between them. The DNA of the CDR3 is TGTGCCAGCAGCTTATACCCGGGGGACACTGAAGCTTTCTTT. Protein: CASSLYPGDTEAFF.

The V and J genes are TRBV29-1 and TRBJ2-1; TRBD2 matches at 9 bases. V lost 7 bases, J lost 8 bases, and 12 bases stayed unmatched. Germline V gives CDR1 SQVTM, CDR2 ANQGSEA. The CDR3 runs 14 residues. CDR3 residues: CSARPSGRNHEQFF. In DNA form, the CDR3 reads TGCAGCGCCCGCCCGAGCGGGAGGAACCATGAGCAGTTCTTC.

Concerning this clone: No conserved phenylalanine or tryptophan is present at the end of the CDR3, so a read error is the likely explanation. No DNA is shown, since the ends of the CDR3 on it are uncertain; the CDR3 is the one TCRdb lists. The V and J genes are TRBV19 and TRBJ2-7. The V gene's germline CDR1 is LNHDA and CDR2 SQIVND (reference sequence). The CDR3 has 11 residues if both end residues are counted. CDR3 protein: CASSLSLKGTH.